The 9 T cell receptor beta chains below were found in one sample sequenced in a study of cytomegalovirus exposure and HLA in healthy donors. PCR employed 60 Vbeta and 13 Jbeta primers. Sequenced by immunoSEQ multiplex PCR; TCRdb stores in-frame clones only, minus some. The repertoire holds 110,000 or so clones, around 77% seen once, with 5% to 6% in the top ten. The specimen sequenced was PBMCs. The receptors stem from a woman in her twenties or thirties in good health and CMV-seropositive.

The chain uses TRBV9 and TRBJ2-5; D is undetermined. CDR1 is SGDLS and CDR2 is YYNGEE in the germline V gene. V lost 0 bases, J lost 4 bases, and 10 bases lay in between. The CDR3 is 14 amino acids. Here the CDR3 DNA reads TGTGCCAGCAGCGTAGATGTCGGTTCAGAGACCCAGTACTTC. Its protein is CASSVDVGSETQYF. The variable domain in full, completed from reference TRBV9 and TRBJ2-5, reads DSGVTQTPKHLITATGQRVTLRCSPRSGDLSVYWYQQSLDQGLQFLIQYYNGEERAKGNILERFSAQQFPDLHSELNLSSLELGDSALYFCASSVDVGSETQYFGPGTRLLVL.

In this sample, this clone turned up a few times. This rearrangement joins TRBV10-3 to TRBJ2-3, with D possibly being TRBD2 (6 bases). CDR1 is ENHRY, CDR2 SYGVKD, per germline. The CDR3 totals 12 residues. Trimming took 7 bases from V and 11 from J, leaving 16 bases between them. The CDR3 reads CAIMGGGQEQYF. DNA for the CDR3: TGTGCCATCATGGGGGGTGGCCAGGAGCAGTATTTT.

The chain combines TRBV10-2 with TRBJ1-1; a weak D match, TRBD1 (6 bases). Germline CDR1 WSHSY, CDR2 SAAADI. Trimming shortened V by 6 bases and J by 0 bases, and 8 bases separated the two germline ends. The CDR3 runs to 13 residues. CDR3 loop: CASRGQMNTEAFF. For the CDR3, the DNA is TGCGCCAGCAGAGGACAGATGAACACTGAAGCTTTCTTT.

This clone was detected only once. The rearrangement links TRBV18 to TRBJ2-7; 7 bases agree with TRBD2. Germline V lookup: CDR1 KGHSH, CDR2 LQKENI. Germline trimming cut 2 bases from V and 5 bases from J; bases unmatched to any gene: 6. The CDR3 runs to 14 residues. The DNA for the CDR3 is TGTGCCAGCTCACCAAGGGGAGGGGCCCACGAGCAGTACTTC. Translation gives CASSPRGGAHEQYF.

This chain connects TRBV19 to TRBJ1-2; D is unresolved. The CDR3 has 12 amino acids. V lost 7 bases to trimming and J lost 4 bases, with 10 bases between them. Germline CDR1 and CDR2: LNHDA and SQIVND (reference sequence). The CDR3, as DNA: TGTGCCAGTACAGCAGGCACCTATGGCTACACCTTC. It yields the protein CASTAGTYGYTF. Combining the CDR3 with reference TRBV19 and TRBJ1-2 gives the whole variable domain DGGITQSPKYLFRKEGQNVTLSCEQNLNHDAMYWYRQDPGQGLRLIYYSQIVNDFQKGDIAEGYSVSREKKESFPLTVTSAQKNPTAFYLCASTAGTYGYTFGSGTRLTVV.

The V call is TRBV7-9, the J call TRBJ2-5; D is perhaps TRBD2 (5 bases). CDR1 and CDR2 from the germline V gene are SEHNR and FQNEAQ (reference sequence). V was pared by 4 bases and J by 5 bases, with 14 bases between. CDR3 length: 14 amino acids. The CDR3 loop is CASSSLRDSETQYF. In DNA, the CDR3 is TGTGCCAGCAGCTCCCTCCGGGATTCGGAGACCCAGTACTTC.

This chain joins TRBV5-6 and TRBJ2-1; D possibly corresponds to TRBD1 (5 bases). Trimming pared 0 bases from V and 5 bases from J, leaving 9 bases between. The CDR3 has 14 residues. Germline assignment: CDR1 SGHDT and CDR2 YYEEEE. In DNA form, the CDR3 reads TGTGCCAGCAGCTTGGGGACATACGACAATGAGCAGTTCTTC. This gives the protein CASSLGTYDNEQFF.

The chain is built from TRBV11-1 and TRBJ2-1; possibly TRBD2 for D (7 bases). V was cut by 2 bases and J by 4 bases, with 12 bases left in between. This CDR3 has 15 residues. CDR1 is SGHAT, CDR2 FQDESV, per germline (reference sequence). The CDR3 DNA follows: TGTGCCAGCAGCTTAAGGGGGAGGGGATACAATGAGCAGTTCTTC. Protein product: CASSLRGRGYNEQFF.

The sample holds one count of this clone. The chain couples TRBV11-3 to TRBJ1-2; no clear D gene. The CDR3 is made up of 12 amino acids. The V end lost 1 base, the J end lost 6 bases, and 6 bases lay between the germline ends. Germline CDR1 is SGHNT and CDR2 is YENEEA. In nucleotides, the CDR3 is TGTGCCAGCAGCTTAGGTCGGGATGGCTACACCTTC. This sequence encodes CASSLGRDGYTF.